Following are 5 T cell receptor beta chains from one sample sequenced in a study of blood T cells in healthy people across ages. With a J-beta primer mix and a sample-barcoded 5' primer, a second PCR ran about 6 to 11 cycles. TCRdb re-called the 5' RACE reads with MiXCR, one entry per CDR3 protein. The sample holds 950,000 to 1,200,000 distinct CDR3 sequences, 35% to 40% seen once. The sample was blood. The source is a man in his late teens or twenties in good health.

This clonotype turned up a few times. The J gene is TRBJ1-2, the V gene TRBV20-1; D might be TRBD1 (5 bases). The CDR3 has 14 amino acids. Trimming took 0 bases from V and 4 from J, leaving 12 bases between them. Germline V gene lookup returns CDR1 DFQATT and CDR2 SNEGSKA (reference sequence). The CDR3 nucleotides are TGCAGTGCTAGAGACAAGGGGTTGGTCTATGGCTACACCTTC. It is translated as CSARDKGLVYGYTF.

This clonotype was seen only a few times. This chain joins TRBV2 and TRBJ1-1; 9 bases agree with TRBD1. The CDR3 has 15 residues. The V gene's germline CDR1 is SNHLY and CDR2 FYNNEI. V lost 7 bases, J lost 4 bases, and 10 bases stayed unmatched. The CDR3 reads CASTGGTGFSTEAFF. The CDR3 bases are TGTGCCAGCACCGGAGGGACAGGGTTCAGCACTGAAGCTTTCTTT.

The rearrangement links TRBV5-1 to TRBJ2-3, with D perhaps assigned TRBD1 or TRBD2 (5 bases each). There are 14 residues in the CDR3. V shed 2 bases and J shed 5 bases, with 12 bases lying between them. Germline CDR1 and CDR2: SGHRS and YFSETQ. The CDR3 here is CASSFGGLGDTQYF. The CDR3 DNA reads TGCGCCAGCAGCTTTGGGGGTTTAGGAGATACGCAGTATTTT. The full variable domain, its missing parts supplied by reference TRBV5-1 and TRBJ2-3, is KAGVTQTPRYLIKTRGQQVTLSCSPISGHRSVSWYQQTPGQGLQFLFEYFSETQRNKGNFPGRFSGRQFSNSRSEMNVSTLELGDSALYLCASSFGGLGDTQYFGPGTRLTVL.

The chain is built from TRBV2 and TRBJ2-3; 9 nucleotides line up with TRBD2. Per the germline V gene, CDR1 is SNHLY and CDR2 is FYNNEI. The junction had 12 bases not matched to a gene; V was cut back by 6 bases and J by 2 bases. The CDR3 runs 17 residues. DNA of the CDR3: TGTGCCAGCAGAGACTTTTCTAGCGGGGCCAACACAGATACGCAGTATTTT. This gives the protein CASRDFSSGANTDTQYF.

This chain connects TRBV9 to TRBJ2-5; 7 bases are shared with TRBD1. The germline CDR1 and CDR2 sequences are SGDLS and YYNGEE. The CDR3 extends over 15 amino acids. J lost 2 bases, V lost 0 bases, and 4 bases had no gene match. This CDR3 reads CASSVGQGRQETQYF. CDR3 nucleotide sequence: TGTGCCAGCAGCGTAGGACAGGGAAGGCAAGAGACCCAGTACTTC.